This T cell receptor (beta chain) was identified in a study of Ad26.COV2.S vaccination and SARS-CoV-2 variants. In the study overall: The Ad26.COV2.S arm of the COV1001 trial was where the donor was placed. Findings and limits, study-wide: Vaccine recipients showed a spike-specific TCR breadth that was higher than in placebo recipients. It is possible that the TCR breadth and depth analyses underestimated the total T cell responses.

About this clone itself: Its antigen is currently unknown.

Described treatment: about 20 received Ad26.COV2.S at low or high dose, single or two shots; about five received placebo; per-sample allocation not given. On day 63 after the first injection, vaccine and placebo recipients gave samples. An adult aged 18-55 years in Boston served as the donor. Some clones are missing from TCRdb's copy, which holds only in-frame ones; the method was immunoSEQ multiplex PCR. The repertoire holds more than 400,000 clones, with roughly 91% as singletons. Sample: peripheral blood, taken in a trial of Ad26.COV2.S vaccine versus placebo. The TCR originated in a person between 18 and 59 years old who received the Ad26.COV2.S COVID-19 vaccine or a placebo.

CDR3 in amino acids: CASSVVYNSPLHF. CDR3 nucleotide sequence: TGTGCCAGCAGCGTAGTGTATAATTCACCCCTCCACTTT. The rearrangement uses TRBV9 and TRBJ1-6; D uncertain. V gave up 0 bases and J gave up 4 bases, with 2 bases separating them. The germline gives CDR1 SGDLS, CDR2 YYNGEE. This CDR3 has 13 residues.